This section outlines one T cell receptor beta chain sequence together with its context. This CDR3 has 17 amino acids. Trimming left V 0 bases short and J 4 bases short, with 18 bases between. Germline V lookup: CDR1 LGHNA, CDR2 YNFKEQ. Enrolled during active infection, Seattle patients were then followed longitudinally. Here immunoSEQ multiplex PCR was the method, and the copy in TCRdb shows in-frame clones only, minus some. The sample records roughly 250,000 clones, around 90% being singletons. The data stem from a study of blood T cell repertoires in COVID-19. Background on the study: Both acute and convalescent COVID-19 samples were obtained from the United States, Italy and Spain. T cells, B-cell-depleted T cells, or PBMCs provided the cDNA or gDNA that served as material.

The gene calls are TRBV4-2 and TRBJ2-5; TRBD1 might be the D (7 bases). This clonotype was sampled from a man aged 25-45 years with COVID-19, enrolled during active disease. What was sequenced was peripheral blood. CDR3 nucleotides: TGTGCCAGCAGCCAAGACGTTCGGGCAGGGGGAGGAGAGACCCAGTACTTC. The encoded protein is CASSQDVRAGGGETQYF.